The 21 T cell receptor beta chains listed next were all sequenced from one sample in a study of cytomegalovirus exposure and HLA in healthy donors. The PCR contained 60 Vbeta and 13 Jbeta primers. Repertoires were generated with immunoSEQ multiplex PCR, while TCRdb's copy carries only in-frame clones and drops some. The sample includes about 170,000 clones, over 80% of them seen just once. Material for sequencing was PBMCs. These receptors came from a boy aged 2 to 9 in good health and CMV-seronegative.

The chain has TRBV19 and TRBJ1-1; 7 bases agree with TRBD1. The CDR3 has 14 residues. Germline-derived CDR1 and CDR2 are LNHDA and SQIVND (reference sequence). V trimming: 5 bases; J trimming: 0 bases; junction bases outside the gene matches: 3. CDR3: CASSLTGLNTEAFF. CDR3 DNA: TGTGCCAGTAGTTTGACAGGGCTGAACACTGAAGCTTTCTTT.

CDR3 DNA: TGCGCCAGCAGCCAAGAAGGTAGCTACGTGAGCACCGGGGAGCTGTTTTTT. It translates to CASSQEGSYVSTGELFF. V gene TRBV4-1 combines with J gene TRBJ2-2; D remains ambiguous. Germline-derived CDR1 and CDR2 are MGHRA and YSYEKL. V lost 0 bases to trimming and J lost 4 bases, with 15 bases between them. The CDR3 contains 17 residues.

This chain connects TRBV7-3 to TRBJ2-5; possibly TRBD2 for D (6 bases). Germline lookup yields CDR1 SGHTA and CDR2 FQGTGA. CDR3 length equals 13 residues. V shed 5 bases and J shed 11 bases, with 18 bases lying between them. The CDR3 nucleotides read TGTGCCAGCAGCATGGGACTGGCGCAAGAGCAGTACTTC. Encoded protein: CASSMGLAQEQYF.

V gene TRBV9 combines with J gene TRBJ2-7; D may be TRBD2 (5 bases). V lost 0 bases and J lost 6, with 13 bases in between. CDR3 length: 14 amino acids. Germline V gives CDR1 SGDLS, CDR2 YYNGEE. The CDR3 coding sequence is TGTGCCAGCAGCGTAGACGTCGACTACAGCGAGCAGTACTTC. Translated, it gives CASSVDVDYSEQYF.

The chain is built from TRBV30 and TRBJ2-7; possible D gene TRBD2, 6 bases. The germline V gene has CDR1 GTSNPN and CDR2 SVGIG (reference sequence). The CDR3 loop spans 13 amino acids. V lost 1 base to trimming and J lost 3 bases, with 10 bases between them. The CDR3 region has the DNA TGTGCCTGGAGTGAAGGAGGGGACTACGAGCAGTACTTC. This codes for CAWSEGGDYEQYF.

This chain links TRBV6-1 with TRBJ1-6; TRBD1 might be the D (6 bases). CDR3 length: 14 residues. Germline V gives CDR1 MNHNS, CDR2 SASEGT. The germline V and J ends were trimmed by 6 bases and 9 bases, with 15 bases remaining between them. The CDR3 spells CASSGDKGSSPLHF. The CDR3 DNA sequence: TGTGCCAGCAGCGGGGACAAAGGAAGTTCACCCCTCCACTTT.

This clone occurred once. The rearrangement links TRBV19 to TRBJ2-2, with TRBD2 matching over 7 bases. Trimming took 3 bases from V and 6 from J; bases not matched to a gene: 4. The CDR3 loop spans 14 amino acids. Germline V gene sequence: CDR1 LNHDA, CDR2 SQIVND (reference sequence). This CDR3 reads CASSMATSAGELFF. The CDR3 DNA reads TGTGCCAGTAGTATGGCTACTAGCGCCGGGGAGCTGTTTTTT.

About this clone itself: Other nucleotide sequences in the sample specify the same CDR3. This rearrangement joins TRBV29-1 to TRBJ1-1, with D perhaps matching TRBD1 (5 bases). CDR3 size: 12 residues. Germline V gene sequence: CDR1 SQVTM, CDR2 ANQGSEA. Trimming removed 3 bases from V and 4 bases from J, with 9 bases in between. This CDR3 reads CSVDLGGTEAFF. In nucleotides, the CDR3 is TGCAGCGTTGATTTGGGGGGCACTGAAGCTTTCTTT.

The genes are TRBV7-6 and TRBJ2-1; a weak D match, TRBD2 (6 bases). With 6 bases removed from V and 0 bases from J, the gap between germline ends came to 12 bases. CDR3 length equals 15 residues. CDR1 SGHVS and CDR2 FNYEAQ come from the germline V gene. The CDR3 is CASSRRESSYNEQFF. In DNA form, the CDR3 reads TGTGCCAGCAGTCGGAGGGAAAGCTCCTACAATGAGCAGTTCTTC.

The rearrangement uses TRBV6-1 and TRBJ2-5, with a tentative D call TRBD1 (5 bases). With the DNA end fitting TRBJ2-7 better, the J assignment may be wrong. The germline CDR1 and CDR2 sequences are MNHNS and SASEGT. This CDR3 region has 14 residues. The DNA of the CDR3 is TGTGCCAGCAACGTGCAAGGGGCCCGCTACGAGCAGTACTTC. Translated: CASNVQGARYEQYF.

This chain links TRBV4-3 with TRBJ2-1; D is perhaps TRBD2 (5 bases). CDR3 length equals 16 residues. Trimming cost V 4 bases and J 0 bases, with 13 bases left between them. Germline V gives CDR1 LGHNA, CDR2 YSLEER. CDR3 nucleotides: TGCGCCAGCAGCCCTTACAGCGGTAGCTCCTACAATGAGCAGTTCTTC. Translation: CASSPYSGSSYNEQFF.

CDR3 residues: CASSLDRGGQFYNEQFF. Written as DNA, the CDR3 is TGCGCCAGCAGCTTGGACAGGGGCGGCCAGTTCTACAATGAGCAGTTCTTC. The chain uses TRBV5-1 and TRBJ2-1, with 7 bases that match TRBD1. Germline V CDR1 and CDR2: SGHRS, YFSETQ. The CDR3 is 17 amino acids. J gave up 3 bases and V 0 bases, and 9 bases lay outside the gene matches. The whole variable domain, remainder taken from reference TRBV5-1 and TRBJ2-1, is KAGVTQTPRYLIKTRGQQVTLSCSPISGHRSVSWYQQTPGQGLQFLFEYFSETQRNKGNFPGRFSGRQFSNSRSEMNVSTLELGDSALYLCASSLDRGGQFYNEQFFGPGTRLTVL.

Note on this clone: The sample holds other DNA sequences that translate to the same CDR3. The rearrangement links TRBV10-3 to TRBJ2-3, with 11 bases aligning to TRBD2. The V gene's germline CDR1 is ENHRY and CDR2 SYGVKD. V lost 6 bases and J lost 0; bases outside the gene matches: 5. The CDR3 runs to 16 residues. CDR3 DNA: TGTGCCATCAGCCCCGGGACTAGCGGTAGCACAGATACGCAGTATTTT. Its translation is CAISPGTSGSTDTQYF.

This clone was seen just once. CDR3 DNA: TGTGCCATCAGATCGGGACAGGGAGGGGAAAAACTGTTTTTT. This codes for CAIRSGQGGEKLFF. The chain uses TRBV10-3 and TRBJ1-4, with 9 bases identical to TRBD1. This CDR3 has 14 amino acids. The germline V gene encodes CDR1 ENHRY and CDR2 SYGVKD. Trimming at V came to 6 bases and at J to 8 bases, leaving 7 bases not matched to a gene.

The chain recombines TRBV6-1 with TRBJ2-1; 9 bases are shared with TRBD2. CDR1 is MNHNS and CDR2 is SASEGT in the germline V gene. The CDR3 totals 15 residues. Germline trimming cut 6 bases from V and 5 bases from J; bases unmatched to any gene: 8. The CDR3 sequence: CASRPGLAKNNEQFF. In nucleotides, the CDR3 is TGTGCCAGCAGACCCGGACTAGCGAAGAACAATGAGCAGTTCTTC.

This chain links TRBV7-3 with TRBJ1-2; 8 bases are shared with TRBD1. The CDR3 has 15 residues. Germline values: CDR1 SGHTA, CDR2 FQGTGA. V gave up 2 bases and J gave up 3 bases; unmatched junction bases: 5. CDR3 in amino acids: CASSLLTGGDYGYTF. CDR3 nucleotides: TGTGCCAGCAGCTTACTAACAGGGGGTGACTATGGCTACACCTTC.

The rearrangement uses TRBV15 and TRBJ1-5, with 9 bases aligning to TRBD1. The germline CDR1 and CDR2 sequences are LNHNV and YYDKDF (reference sequence). The junction had 9 bases not matched to a gene; V was cut back by 0 bases and J by 6 bases. CDR3 size: 17 residues. CDR3 DNA sequence: TGTGCCACCAGCAGAGATTTGTGGGACAGGGTTGCTCAGCCCCAGCATTTT. It yields the protein CATSRDLWDRVAQPQHF.

This rearrangement joins TRBV25-1 to TRBJ1-1; possible D gene TRBD1, 6 bases. CDR1 is MGHDK and CDR2 is SYGVNS in the germline V gene. The CDR3 runs to 14 residues. V was cut by 3 bases and J by 3 bases, with 11 bases left in between. The DNA for the CDR3 is TGTGCCAGCAGTGATCACAGGGATGACACTGAAGCTTTCTTT. This sequence encodes CASSDHRDDTEAFF.

V usage is TRBV5-1 and J usage is TRBJ1-2; weak D call: TRBD1 (5 bases). This CDR3 has 14 amino acids. Trimming cost V 0 bases and J 8 bases, with 14 bases left between them. CDR1 is SGHRS, CDR2 YFSETQ, per germline. CDR3 coding DNA: TGCGCCAGCAGCTTGGCGCGGGGCACGCTGGGCTACACCTTC. It yields the protein CASSLARGTLGYTF. Filled out from reference TRBV5-1 and TRBJ1-2, the complete variable domain reads KAGVTQTPRYLIKTRGQQVTLSCSPISGHRSVSWYQQTPGQGLQFLFEYFSETQRNKGNFPGRFSGRQFSNSRSEMNVSTLELGDSALYLCASSLARGTLGYTFGSGTRLTVV.

This clone has more than one count but fewer than ten. The CDR3 bases are TGTGCCATCAGTGAGTCGGGGACAGGCGGCTACACCTTC. Its translation is CAISESGTGGYTF. The chain carries TRBV10-3 and TRBJ1-2, with 8 bases fitting TRBD1. CDR1 and CDR2 (germline): ENHRY, SYGVKD. V shed 0 bases, J shed 8 bases, and the junction held 2 bases outside the gene matches. There are 13 residues in the CDR3.

V usage is TRBV2 and J usage is TRBJ2-1, with 11 bases that match TRBD2. This CDR3 is 15 amino acids long. In germline, CDR1 is SNHLY, CDR2 FYNNEI. With V trimmed by 6 bases and J by 4 bases, 5 bases remained unmatched. CDR3 protein: CASRIIAGGYNEQFF. In nucleotides, the CDR3 is TGTGCCAGCAGGATCATAGCGGGAGGGTACAATGAGCAGTTCTTC.